This note documents a single T cell receptor beta chain sequence. Its antigen is unidentified. The entry originates in a study of T-cell memory formation after mild COVID-19. Study-wide results and limits: The finding that pre-infection memory included some responding clones suggested that cross-reactive memory joined. Balance between CD4 and CD8 was seen in clones contracting day 15 to 85, and a CD4+ lean was seen in later expanders.

V lost 4 bases to trimming and J lost 6 bases, with 18 bases between them. The CDR3 spans 16 residues. Germline V CDR1 and CDR2: KGHDR, SFDVKD. MiXCR, applied by TCRdb to the 5' RACE reads, yields one record per CDR3 protein. The sample shows 400,000 to 500,000 distinct CDR3 sequences, around 18% of them seen only once. Sequenced sample: PBMCs or a T cell subset sorted from them (not recorded which). The rearrangement uses TRBV24-1 and TRBJ2-4; tentative D call: TRBD2 (6 bases). This receptor was identified in an adult woman who had mild COVID-19 (a few samples of this study predate the infection). Cell type and time point are not known. The CDR3 spells CATSDPRGPGRNIQYF. The CDR3 nucleotides read TGTGCCACCAGTGACCCGCGCGGGCCCGGGAGAAACATTCAGTACTTC.